The source of this T cell receptor (beta chain) is a study of identical twins (TCRdb year 2016). For context, the study as a whole: TCR alpha and beta repertoires from monozygotic twins, unrelated adults of various ages and cord blood were deep-sequenced to test whether fetal clonotypes persist. To rule out contamination, the twin experiments were replicated at different times with different library preparation protocols.

The CDR3 measures 17 amino acids from cysteine to phenylalanine. Of all the DNA, just the CDR3 is kept, 51 bases in frame from base 1. CDR1 and CDR2 are drawn from the germline V gene (reference sequence): MNHEY, SMNVEV. Relative to germline, V is 6 bases shorter and J is 5 bases shorter, with 24 bases between their ends. On this clonotype itself: No cognate antigen has been identified for it. The record has no base qualities; no much larger clone is one base away.

Here is what the overall study found, with its caveats: Fewer insertions were carried by abundant cord blood beta clonotypes; a weaker similar trend was observed in young adult naive repertoires, while no such trend was observed in memory repertoires. Because the same donors could not be followed over many years, the conclusions relied on cross-sectional statistical analysis. Zero-insertion analyses could be partly confounded by invariant T cells such as MAIT and iNKT, although diverse VJ usage argued against such confounding for most clonotypes. Out-of-frame TCR alpha sequences shared between twins showed an excess of low generation-probability sequences compared with coincidental sharing between unrelated individuals. In monozygotic twins, recombination models systematically underestimated out-of-frame TCR alpha sharing, but the models matched the sharing seen between unrelated individuals. In beta out-of-frame sequences, excess twin sharing was weaker, because having fewer shared sequences lowered the signal-to-noise ratio.

Only healthy Caucasian donors were included. The twin cohort comprised three pairs of female monozygotic twins, all aged about 18 to 30 years. Positive isolation kits from Invitrogen were used to isolate the CD4+ and CD8+ T cell populations. The receptor library was made with 5' RACE. The reads were generated on an Illumina HiSeq 2000. Template switching added a universal primer binding site, and the final cDNA carried a unique molecular identifier that allowed TCR cDNA molecules to be counted accurately. Specific primers in the conserved constant-segment region were used to synthesize first-strand cDNA for the TCR alpha and beta chains. To control for contamination, every cDNA library was double barcoded, receiving both a SMART-Mk sample barcode and Illumina barcodes. TruSeq adapter sequences along with Illumina sample barcodes were introduced in two successive PCR steps. Sequencing of the TCR alpha and beta cDNA libraries was done on the Illumina HiSeq platform using custom primers. Regarding the original processing steps: MiGEC processed the raw reads to extract unique molecular identifiers, while MiXCR was used to determine the CDR3 positions. For each individual, recombination models were inferred using an EM algorithm with the repgenHMM and IGoR tools. Shared clonotype analysis was performed with the tcR package in R, normalizing sharing by the product of cloneset sizes. To study raw recombination free of thymic and clonal selection effects, out-of-frame nonproductive sequences were analyzed. The public reads were quality trimmed at Q25 with fastp and then assembled into clones with MiXCR by TCRdb, keeping productive beta chains. Identical CDR3 proteins give one entry, which carries the most common genes and DNA. The V and J calls were determined by TCRdb, not by the authors. The sample includes some 460,000 distinct CDR3 sequences, with 14% observed a single time. Approximately 0.52% of the sample comes from the top ten.

This sample also belongs to another study, concerning yellow fever vaccine responses in identical twins. The second study also describes: According to the authors, in identical twins the way T cells responded to vaccination appeared partly convergent and partly personalized. In identical twins, the study followed T cell clones that responded to the vaccine with precision.

This chain joins TRBV27 to TRBJ2-3; matching of 7 bases hints at TRBD2 as the D gene. Specimen: CD4+ T cells sorted from blood. The receptor was derived from a woman under 30 in good health. The CDR3 is CASRFRGGGLAGDTQYF. The nucleotides read TGTGCCAGCAGGTTCCGGGGAGGGGGGCTAGCAGGAGATACGCAGTATTTT.